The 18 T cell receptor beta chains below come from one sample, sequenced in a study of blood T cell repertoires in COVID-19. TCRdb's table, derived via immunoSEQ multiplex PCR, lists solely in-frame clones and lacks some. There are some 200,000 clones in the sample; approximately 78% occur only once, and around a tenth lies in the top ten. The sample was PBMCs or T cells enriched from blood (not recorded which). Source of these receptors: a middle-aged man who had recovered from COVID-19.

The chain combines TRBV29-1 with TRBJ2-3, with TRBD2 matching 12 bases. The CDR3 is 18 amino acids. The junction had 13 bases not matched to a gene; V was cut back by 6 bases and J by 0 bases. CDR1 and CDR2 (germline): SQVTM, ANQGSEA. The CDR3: CSVVRRYGTSGSTDTQYF. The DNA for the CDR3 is TGCAGCGTGGTACGCAGATATGGGACTAGCGGGAGCACAGATACGCAGTATTTT.

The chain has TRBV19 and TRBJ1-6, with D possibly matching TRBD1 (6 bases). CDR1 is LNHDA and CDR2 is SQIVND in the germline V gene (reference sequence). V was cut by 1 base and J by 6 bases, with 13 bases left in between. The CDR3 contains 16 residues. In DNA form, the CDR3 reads TGTGCCAGTAGTATAGTTTCAGCCAGGGGTAATTCACCCCTCCACTTT. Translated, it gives CASSIVSARGNSPLHF.

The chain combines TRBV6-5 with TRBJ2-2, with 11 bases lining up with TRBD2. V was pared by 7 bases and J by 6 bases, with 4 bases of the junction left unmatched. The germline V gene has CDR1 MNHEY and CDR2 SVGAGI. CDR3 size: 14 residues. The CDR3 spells CASMQTSGAGELFF. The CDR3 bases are TGTGCCAGCATGCAGACTAGCGGGGCCGGGGAGCTGTTTTTT.

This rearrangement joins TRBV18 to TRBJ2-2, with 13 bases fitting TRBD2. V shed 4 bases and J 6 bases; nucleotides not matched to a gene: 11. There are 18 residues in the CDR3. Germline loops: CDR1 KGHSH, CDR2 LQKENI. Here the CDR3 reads CASSRTSGGTSGAGELFF. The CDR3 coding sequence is TGTGCCAGCTCACGGACTAGCGGGGGAACCTCGGGAGCCGGGGAGCTGTTTTTT.

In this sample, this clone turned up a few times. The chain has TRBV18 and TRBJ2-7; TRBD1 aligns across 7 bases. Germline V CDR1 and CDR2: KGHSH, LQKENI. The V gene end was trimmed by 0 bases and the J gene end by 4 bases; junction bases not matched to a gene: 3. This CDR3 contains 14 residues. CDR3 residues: CASSPPGQRYEQYF. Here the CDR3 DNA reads TGTGCCAGCTCACCACCGGGACAGCGATACGAGCAGTACTTC.

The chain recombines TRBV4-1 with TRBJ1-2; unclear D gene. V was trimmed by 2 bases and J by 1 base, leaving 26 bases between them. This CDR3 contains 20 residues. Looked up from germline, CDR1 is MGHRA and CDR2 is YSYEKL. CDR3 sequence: CASSQIAGVGGQQNNYGYTF. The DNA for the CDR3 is TGCGCCAGCAGCCAAATAGCGGGAGTTGGAGGGCAGCAAAATAACTATGGCTACACCTTC.

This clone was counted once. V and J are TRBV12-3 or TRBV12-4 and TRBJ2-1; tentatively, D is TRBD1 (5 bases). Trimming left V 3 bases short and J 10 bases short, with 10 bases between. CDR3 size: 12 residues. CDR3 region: CASSFLTAEQFF. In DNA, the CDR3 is TGTGCCAGCAGTTTCTTGACAGCCGAGCAGTTCTTC.

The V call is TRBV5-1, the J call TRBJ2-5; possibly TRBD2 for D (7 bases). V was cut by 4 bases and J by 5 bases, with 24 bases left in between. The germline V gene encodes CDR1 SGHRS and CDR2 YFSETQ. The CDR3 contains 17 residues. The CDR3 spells CASSLRSGGRVDETQYF. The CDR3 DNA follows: TGCGCCAGCAGCCTCCGATCGGGGGGCCGGGTGGATGAGACCCAGTACTTC.

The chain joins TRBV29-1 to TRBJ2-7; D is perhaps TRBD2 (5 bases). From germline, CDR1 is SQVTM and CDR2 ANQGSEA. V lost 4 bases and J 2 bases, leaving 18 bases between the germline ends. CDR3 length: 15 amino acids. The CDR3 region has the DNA TGCAGCGTTGTCCGGGATCAAGTTTACCCCTACGAGCAGTACTTC. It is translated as CSVVRDQVYPYEQYF.

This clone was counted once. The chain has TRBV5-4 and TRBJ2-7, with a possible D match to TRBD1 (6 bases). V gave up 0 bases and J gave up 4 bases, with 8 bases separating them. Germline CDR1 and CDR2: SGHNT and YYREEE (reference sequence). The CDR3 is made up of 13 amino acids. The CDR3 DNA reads TGTGCCAGCAGCTTGGCCCAGGGGTACGAGCAGTACTTC. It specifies CASSLAQGYEQYF.

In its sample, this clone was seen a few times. The CDR3 reads CASSNTLGQFYEQYF. DNA for the CDR3: TGTGCCAGCAGCAATACCCTCGGACAGTTCTACGAGCAGTACTTC. This chain joins TRBV7-2 and TRBJ2-7; tentatively, D is TRBD1 (6 bases). The CDR3 is made up of 15 amino acids. Germline V gives CDR1 SGHTA, CDR2 FQGNSA. V was shortened by 5 bases and J by 3 bases, with 17 bases between the two germline ends.

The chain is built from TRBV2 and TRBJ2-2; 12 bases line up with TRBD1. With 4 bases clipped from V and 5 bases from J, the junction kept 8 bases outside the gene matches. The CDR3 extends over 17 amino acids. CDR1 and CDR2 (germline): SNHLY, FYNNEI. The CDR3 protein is CASSAGTGGAGTGELFF. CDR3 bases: TGTGCCAGCAGTGCCGGGACAGGGGGCGCGGGAACCGGGGAGCTGTTTTTT.

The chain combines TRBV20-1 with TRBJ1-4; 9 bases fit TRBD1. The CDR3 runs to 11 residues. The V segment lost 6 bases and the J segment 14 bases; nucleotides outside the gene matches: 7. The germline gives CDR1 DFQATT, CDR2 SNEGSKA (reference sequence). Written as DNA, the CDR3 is TGCAGTGCGTCGGGACAGGGTAGGCTGTTTTTT. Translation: CSASGQGRLFF.

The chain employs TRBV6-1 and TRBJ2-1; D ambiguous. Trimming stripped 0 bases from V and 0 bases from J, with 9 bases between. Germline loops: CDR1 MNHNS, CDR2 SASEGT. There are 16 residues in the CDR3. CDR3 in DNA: TGTGCCAGCAGTGAAGCGTGGTATAGCTCCTACAATGAGCAGTTCTTC. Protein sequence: CASSEAWYSSYNEQFF.

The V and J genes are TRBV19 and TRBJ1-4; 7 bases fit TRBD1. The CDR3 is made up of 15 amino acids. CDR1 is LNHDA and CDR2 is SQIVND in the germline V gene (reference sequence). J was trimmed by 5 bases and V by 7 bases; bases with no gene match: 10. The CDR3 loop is CASTPGGTFNEKLFF. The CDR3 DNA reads TGTGCCAGTACCCCAGGGGGGACTTTCAATGAAAAACTGTTTTTT.

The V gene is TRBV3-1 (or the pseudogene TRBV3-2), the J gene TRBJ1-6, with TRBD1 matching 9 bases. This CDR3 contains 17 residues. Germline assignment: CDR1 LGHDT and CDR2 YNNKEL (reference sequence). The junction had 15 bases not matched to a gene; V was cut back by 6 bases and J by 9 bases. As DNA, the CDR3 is TGTGCCAGCAGGGACCTGACCGGGACAGGGTTCAGTTCACCCCTCCACTTT. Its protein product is CASRDLTGTGFSSPLHF.

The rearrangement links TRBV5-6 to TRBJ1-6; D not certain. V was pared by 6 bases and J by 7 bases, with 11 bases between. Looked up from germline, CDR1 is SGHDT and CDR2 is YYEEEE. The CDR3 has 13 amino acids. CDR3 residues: CASKRESNSPLHF. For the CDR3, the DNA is TGTGCCAGCAAGAGGGAGTCCAATTCACCCCTCCACTTT.

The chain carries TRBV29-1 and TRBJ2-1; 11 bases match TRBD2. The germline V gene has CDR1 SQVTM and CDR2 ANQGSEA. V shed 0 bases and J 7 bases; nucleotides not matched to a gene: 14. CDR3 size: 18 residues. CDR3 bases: TGCAGCGTTGAAGACCCCCGGCTTCTAGCGGGGGGCAGGAATGAGCAGTTCTTC. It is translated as CSVEDPRLLAGGRNEQFF.